This TCR beta chain originates from a study of blood T cell repertoires in COVID-19. In the study overall: The United States, Italy and Spain supplied acute and convalescent COVID-19 samples. From T cells, B-cell-depleted T cells, or PBMCs came the material, which was cDNA or gDNA.

Original methodology: By means of reference gene primer amplification, nucleated cell counts were estimated. Clones were read by immunoSEQ multiplex PCR, and TCRdb kept only the in-frame ones, dropping some. That table is the source of V, J and clone size, and D and trimming were worked out from the DNA. Altogether roughly 170,000 clones are present, 65% to 85% being singletons, with the ten largest covering around 3.6%. Membership in each cohort depended on participant-reported clinical history. Trimming cost V 5 bases and J 2 bases, with 16 bases left between them. The germline gives CDR1 LNHDA, CDR2 SQIVND (reference sequence). This CDR3 spans 15 amino acids.

Sequences were obtained from PBMCs or T cells enriched from blood (not recorded which). The chain combines TRBV19 with TRBJ2-7, with a weak D call TRBD2 (6 bases). This receptor was taken from a woman aged 50 to 65 in a cohort exposed to, infected with or recovered from COVID-19 (not recorded which). CDR3 in DNA: TGTGCCAGTAGTGTTTCCTCGGACTATCCCTACGAGCAGTACTTC. Translation gives CASSVSSDYPYEQYF.